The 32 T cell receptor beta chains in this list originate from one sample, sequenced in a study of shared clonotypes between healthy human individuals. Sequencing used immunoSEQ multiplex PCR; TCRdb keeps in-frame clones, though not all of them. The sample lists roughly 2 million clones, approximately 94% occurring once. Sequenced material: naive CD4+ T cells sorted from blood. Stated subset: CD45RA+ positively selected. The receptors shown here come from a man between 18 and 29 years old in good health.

DNA for the CDR3: TGTCCGTGTACCGCAGGGGGATCCTATGGCTACACCTTC. Translated, it gives CPCTAGGSYGYTF. The rearrangement joins TRBV21-1 to TRBJ1-2; TRBD1, the table's D call, lacks a check against the DNA. TRBV21-1 is described as a pseudogene. The length of the CDR3 is 13 residues.

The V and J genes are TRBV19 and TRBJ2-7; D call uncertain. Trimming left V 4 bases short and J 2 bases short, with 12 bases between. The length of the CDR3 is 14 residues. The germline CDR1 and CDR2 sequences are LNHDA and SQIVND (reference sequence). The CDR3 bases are TGTGCCAGTAGTACCTCGAAACAGACCTACGAGCAGTACTTC. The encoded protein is CASSTSKQTYEQYF.

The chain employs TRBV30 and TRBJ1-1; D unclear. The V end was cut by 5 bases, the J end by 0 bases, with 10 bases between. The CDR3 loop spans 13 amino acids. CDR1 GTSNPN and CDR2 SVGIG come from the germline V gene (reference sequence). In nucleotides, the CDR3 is TGTGCCTGGGCGTCTGGGATGAACACTGAAGCTTTCTTT. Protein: CAWASGMNTEAFF.

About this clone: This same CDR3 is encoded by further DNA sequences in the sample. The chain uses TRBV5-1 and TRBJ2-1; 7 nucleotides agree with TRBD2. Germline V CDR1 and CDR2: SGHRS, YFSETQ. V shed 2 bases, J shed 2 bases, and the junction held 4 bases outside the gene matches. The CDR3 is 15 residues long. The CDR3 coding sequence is TGCGCCAGCAGCTTAACGGGGGGACCCTACAATGAGCAGTTCTTC. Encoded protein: CASSLTGGPYNEQFF.

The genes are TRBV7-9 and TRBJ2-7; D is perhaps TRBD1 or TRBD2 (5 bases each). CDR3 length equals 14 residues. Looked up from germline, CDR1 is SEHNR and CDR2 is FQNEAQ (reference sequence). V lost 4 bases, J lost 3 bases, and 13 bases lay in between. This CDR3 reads CASSSRATVYEQYF. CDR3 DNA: TGTGCCAGCAGCTCGAGGGCGACAGTCTACGAGCAGTACTTC.

The CDR3 coding sequence is TGTGCCTACAATAGGGACAGCAATTCACCCCTCCACTTT. Translation gives CAYNRDSNSPLHF. The chain links TRBV30 to TRBJ1-6, with 7 positions matching TRBD1. Germline assignment: CDR1 GTSNPN and CDR2 SVGIG (reference sequence). V shed 7 bases and J 7 bases; nucleotides not matched to a gene: 7. The CDR3 has 13 residues.

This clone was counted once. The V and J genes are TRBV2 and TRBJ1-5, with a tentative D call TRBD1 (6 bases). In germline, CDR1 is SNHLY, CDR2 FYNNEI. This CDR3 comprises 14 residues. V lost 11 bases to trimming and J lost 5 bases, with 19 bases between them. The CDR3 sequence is CASRRGIGDQPQHF. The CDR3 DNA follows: TGTGCCTCGCGGAGGGGGATTGGGGATCAGCCCCAGCATTTT.

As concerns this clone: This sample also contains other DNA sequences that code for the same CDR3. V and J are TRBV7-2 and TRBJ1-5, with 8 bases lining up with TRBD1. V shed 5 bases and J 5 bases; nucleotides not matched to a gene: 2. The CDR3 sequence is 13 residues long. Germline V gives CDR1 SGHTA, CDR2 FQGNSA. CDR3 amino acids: CASSLRGHQPQHF. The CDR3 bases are TGTGCCAGCAGCCTCAGGGGGCATCAGCCCCAGCATTTT.

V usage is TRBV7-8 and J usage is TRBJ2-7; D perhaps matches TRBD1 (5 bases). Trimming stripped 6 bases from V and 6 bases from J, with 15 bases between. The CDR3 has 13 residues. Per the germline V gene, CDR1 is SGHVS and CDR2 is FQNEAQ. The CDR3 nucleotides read TGTGCCAGCAGTAGGGGCGCGGATTCCGAGCAGTACTTC. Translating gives CASSRGADSEQYF.

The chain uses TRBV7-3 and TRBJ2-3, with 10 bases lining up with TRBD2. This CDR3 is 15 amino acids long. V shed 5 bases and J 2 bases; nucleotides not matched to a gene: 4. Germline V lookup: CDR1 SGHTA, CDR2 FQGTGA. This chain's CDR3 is CASSQLAGITDTQYF. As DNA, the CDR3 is TGTGCCAGCAGCCAACTAGCGGGGATCACAGATACGCAGTATTTT.

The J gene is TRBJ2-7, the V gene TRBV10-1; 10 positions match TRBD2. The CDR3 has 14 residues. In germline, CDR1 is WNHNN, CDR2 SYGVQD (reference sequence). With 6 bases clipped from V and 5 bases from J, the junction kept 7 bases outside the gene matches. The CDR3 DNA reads TGCGCCAGCAGCCAGACTAGCGGGTCCGACGAGCAGTACTTC. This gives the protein CASSQTSGSDEQYF.

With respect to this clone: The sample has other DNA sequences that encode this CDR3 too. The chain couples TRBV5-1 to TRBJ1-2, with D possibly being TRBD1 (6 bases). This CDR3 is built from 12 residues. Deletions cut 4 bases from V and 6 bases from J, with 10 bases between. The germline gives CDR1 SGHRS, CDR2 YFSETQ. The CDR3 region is CASSPDRHGYTF. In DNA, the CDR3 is TGCGCCAGCAGCCCTGACAGGCATGGCTACACCTTC.

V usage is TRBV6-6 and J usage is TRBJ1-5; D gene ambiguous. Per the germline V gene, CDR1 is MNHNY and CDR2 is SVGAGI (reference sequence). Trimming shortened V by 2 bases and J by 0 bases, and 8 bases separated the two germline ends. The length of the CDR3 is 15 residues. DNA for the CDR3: TGTGCCAGCAGTTACGCGACATATAGCAATCAGCCCCAGCATTTT. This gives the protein CASSYATYSNQPQHF.

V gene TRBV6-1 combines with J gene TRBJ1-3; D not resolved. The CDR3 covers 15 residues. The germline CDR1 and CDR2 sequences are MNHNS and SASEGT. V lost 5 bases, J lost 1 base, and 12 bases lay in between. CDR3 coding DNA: TGTGCCAGCAGTCCAGAATGGGGTTCTGGAAACACCATATATTTT. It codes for CASSPEWGSGNTIYF.

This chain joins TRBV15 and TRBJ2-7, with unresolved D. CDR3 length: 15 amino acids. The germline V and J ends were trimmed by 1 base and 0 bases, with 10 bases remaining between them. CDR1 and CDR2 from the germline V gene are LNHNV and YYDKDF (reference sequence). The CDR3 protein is CATSRVDGSSYEQYF. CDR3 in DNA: TGTGCCACCAGCAGAGTCGACGGAAGCTCCTACGAGCAGTACTTC.

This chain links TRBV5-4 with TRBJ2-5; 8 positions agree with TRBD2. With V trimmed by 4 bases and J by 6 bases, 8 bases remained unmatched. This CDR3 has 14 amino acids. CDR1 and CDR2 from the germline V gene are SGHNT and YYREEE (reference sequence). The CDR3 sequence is CASSEYSGDQTQYF. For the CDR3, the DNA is TGTGCCAGCAGCGAATATAGCGGGGACCAGACCCAGTACTTC.

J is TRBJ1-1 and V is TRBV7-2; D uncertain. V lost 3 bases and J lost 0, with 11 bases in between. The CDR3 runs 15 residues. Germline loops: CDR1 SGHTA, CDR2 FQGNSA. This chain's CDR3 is CASSFSPRVNTEAFF. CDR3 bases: TGTGCCAGCAGCTTCTCTCCGCGGGTGAACACTGAAGCTTTCTTT. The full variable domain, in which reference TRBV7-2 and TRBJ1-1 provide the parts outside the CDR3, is GAGVSQSPSNKVTEKGKDVELRCDPISGHTALYWYRQSLGQGLEFLIYFQGNSAPDKSGLPSDRFSAERTGGSVSTLTIQRTQQEDSAVYLCASSFSPRVNTEAFFGQGTRLTVV.

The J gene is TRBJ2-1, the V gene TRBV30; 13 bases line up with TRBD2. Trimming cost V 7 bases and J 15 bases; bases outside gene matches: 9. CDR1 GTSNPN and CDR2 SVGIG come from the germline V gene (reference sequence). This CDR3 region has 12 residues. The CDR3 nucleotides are TGTGCCTTAAAGGGGACTAGCGGGGAGGGGTTCTTC. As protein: CALKGTSGEGFF.

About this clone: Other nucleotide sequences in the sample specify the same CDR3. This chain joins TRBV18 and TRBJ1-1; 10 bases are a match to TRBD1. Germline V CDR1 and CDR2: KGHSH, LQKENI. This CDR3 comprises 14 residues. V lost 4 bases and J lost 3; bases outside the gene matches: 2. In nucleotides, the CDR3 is TGTGCCAGCTCACTTGGACAGGGGGACACTGAAGCTTTCTTT. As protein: CASSLGQGDTEAFF.

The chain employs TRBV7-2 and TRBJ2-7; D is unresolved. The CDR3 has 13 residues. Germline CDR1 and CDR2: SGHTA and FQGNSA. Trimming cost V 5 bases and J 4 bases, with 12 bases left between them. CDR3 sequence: CASSSLDGYEQYF. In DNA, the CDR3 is TGTGCCAGCAGCAGCTTGGACGGATACGAGCAGTACTTC.

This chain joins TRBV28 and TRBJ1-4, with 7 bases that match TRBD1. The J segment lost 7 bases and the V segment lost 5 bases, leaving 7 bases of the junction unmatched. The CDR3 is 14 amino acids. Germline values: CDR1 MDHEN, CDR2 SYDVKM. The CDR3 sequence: CASSRGTVTEKLFF. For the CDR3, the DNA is TGTGCCAGCAGTCGCGGGACAGTGACTGAAAAACTGTTTTTT.

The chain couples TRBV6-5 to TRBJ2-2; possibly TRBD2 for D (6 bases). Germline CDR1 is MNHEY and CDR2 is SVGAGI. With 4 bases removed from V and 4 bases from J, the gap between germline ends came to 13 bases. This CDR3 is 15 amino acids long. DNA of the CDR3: TGTGCCAGCAGTTTAGGACTACCCATCACCGGGGAGCTGTTTTTT. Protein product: CASSLGLPITGELFF.

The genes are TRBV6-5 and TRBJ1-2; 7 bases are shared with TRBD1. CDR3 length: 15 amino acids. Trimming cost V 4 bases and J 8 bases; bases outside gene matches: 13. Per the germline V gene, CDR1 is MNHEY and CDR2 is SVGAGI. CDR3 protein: CASSSATGLKSGYTF. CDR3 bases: TGTGCCAGCAGTTCCGCGACAGGGCTTAAGTCGGGCTACACCTTC.

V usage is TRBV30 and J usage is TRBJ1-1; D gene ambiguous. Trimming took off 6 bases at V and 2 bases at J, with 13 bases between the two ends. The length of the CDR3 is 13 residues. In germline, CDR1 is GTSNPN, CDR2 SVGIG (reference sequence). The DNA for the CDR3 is TGTGCCTGCCTTGGGGTGGCAAACACTGAAGCTTTCTTT. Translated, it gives CACLGVANTEAFF.

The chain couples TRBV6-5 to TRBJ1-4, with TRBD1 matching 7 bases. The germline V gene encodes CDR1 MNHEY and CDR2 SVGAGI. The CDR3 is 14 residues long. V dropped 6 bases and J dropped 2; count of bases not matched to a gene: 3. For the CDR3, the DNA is TGTGCCAGCAGACAGGGGTCGACTAATGAAAAACTGTTTTTT. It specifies CASRQGSTNEKLFF.

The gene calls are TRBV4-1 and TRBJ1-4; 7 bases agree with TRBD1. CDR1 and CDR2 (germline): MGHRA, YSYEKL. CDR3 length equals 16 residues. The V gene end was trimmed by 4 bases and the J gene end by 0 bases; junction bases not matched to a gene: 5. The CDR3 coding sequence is TGCGCCAGCAGCCCTACAGGGGCCGCAACTAATGAAAAACTGTTTTTT. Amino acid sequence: CASSPTGAATNEKLFF.

The CDR3 here is CASSERTDSNQPQHF. CDR3 coding DNA: TGTGCCAGCAGTGAACGGACAGATAGCAATCAGCCCCAGCATTTT. The chain is built from TRBV28 and TRBJ1-5; possibly TRBD1 for D (6 bases). This CDR3 is 15 amino acids long. The germline gives CDR1 MDHEN, CDR2 SYDVKM. With 5 bases removed from V and 0 bases from J, the gap between germline ends came to 11 bases.

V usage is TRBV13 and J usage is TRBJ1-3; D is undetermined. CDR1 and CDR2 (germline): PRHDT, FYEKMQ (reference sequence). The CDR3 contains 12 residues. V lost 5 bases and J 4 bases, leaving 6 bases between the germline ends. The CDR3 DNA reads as TGTGCCAGCAGCCCAAACGGAAACACCATATATTTT. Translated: CASSPNGNTIYF.

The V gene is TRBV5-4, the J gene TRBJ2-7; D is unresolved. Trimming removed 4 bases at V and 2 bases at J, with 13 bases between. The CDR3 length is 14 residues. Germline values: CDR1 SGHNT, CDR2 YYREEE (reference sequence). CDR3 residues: CASSPSNSPYEQYF. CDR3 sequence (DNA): TGTGCCAGCAGCCCCTCCAACTCTCCCTACGAGCAGTACTTC.

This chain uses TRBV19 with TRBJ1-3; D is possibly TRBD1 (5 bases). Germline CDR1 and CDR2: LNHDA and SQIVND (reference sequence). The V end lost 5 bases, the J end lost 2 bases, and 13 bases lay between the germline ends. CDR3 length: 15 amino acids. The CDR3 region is CASSASQGTGNTIYF. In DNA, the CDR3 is TGTGCCAGTAGTGCATCCCAGGGAACTGGAAACACCATATATTTT.

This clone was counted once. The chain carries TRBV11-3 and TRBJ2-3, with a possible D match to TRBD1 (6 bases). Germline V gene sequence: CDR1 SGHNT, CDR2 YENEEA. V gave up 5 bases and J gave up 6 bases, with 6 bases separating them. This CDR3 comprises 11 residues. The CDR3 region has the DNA TGTGCCAGCAGCACAGGGGATACGCAGTATTTT. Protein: CASSTGDTQYF.

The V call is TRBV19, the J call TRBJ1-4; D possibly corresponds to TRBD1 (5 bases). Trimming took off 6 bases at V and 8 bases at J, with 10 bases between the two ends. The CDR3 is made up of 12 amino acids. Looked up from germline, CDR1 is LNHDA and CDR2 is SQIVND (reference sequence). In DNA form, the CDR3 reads TGTGCCAGTAGCAGGGTAGAAGAAAAACTGTTTTTT. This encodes CASSRVEEKLFF.